The TCR beta chain under discussion was sequenced for a study of Ad26.COV2.S vaccination and SARS-CoV-2 variants. Study-level results: Relative to placebo recipients, vaccine recipients exhibited elevated spike-specific TCR breadth.

The CDR3 totals 17 residues. Germline V gene lookup returns CDR1 LGHDT and CDR2 YNNKEL (reference sequence). The junction had 7 bases not matched to a gene; V was cut back by 2 bases and J by 0 bases. Notes on this clone: The antigen remains undetermined.

Some clones are missing from TCRdb's copy, which holds only in-frame ones; the method was immunoSEQ multiplex PCR. Counted here are more than 150,000 clones, around 88% occurring once; the ten biggest clones make up around 6.3%. The sample consisted of peripheral blood, taken after recovery from COVID-19. The V gene is TRBV3-1 (or the pseudogene TRBV3-2), the J gene TRBJ2-3; TRBD2 agrees at 8 bases. The TCR comes from a human donor who had recovered from COVID-19. CDR3 region: CASSQPPAGDSTDTQYF. DNA for the CDR3: TGTGCCAGCAGCCAACCCCCAGCGGGAGATAGCACAGATACGCAGTATTTT.